A single T cell receptor (beta chain) is shown here with its context. Its antigen is unknown. This entry is derived from a study of shared clonotypes between healthy human individuals. Profiled with immunoSEQ multiplex PCR; TCRdb holds only in-frame clones, not every one. In the table there are millions of clones, about 95% of which are singletons. Only CD45RO-negative cells positively selected for CCR7 counted as naive CD8 cells, so terminally differentiated effector memory CD45RA+ cells were excluded. Study results and caveats: Expectations were that clonotype sharing among donors would be affected by sequencing depth.

This clonotype originated in a man younger than 30 in good health. The sample consisted of naive CD8+ T cells sorted from blood.

CDR3 amino acids: CASNWENSPLHF. DNA for the CDR3: TGTGCCAGCAACTGGGAGAATTCACCCCTCCACTTT. This chain links TRBV5-4 with TRBJ1-6; D not certain. V lost 6 bases and J lost 7, with 8 bases in between. There are 12 residues in the CDR3. Germline-derived CDR1 and CDR2 are SGHNT and YYREEE (reference sequence).